The rows below give T cell receptor beta chains drawn from one sample of a study of blood T cell repertoires in COVID-19. Sequenced by immunoSEQ multiplex PCR; TCRdb stores in-frame clones only, minus some. Seen here are approximately 460,000 clones, 75% to 90% observed once, and the top ten hold 0.7% to 1%. The specimen sequenced was peripheral blood. These receptors came from a man aged 18 to 29 with COVID-19, enrolled during active disease. CDR3s include the opening cysteine and the closing phenylalanine or tryptophan. The D gene is left open where the match is weak. The size entry is marked missing in some rows and otherwise reads once, few, many or a size class.

>.|TRBV15|.|TRBJ2-1
CATSREAGWQSYNEQFF
TGTGCCACCAGCAGAGAAGCGGGCTGGCAGTCCTACAATGAGCAGTTCTTC
>.|TRBV15|TRBD1|TRBJ2-3
CATSRSPGQGSDTQYF
TGTGCCACCAGCAGATCCCCGGGACAGGGGTCAGATACGCAGTATTTT
>.|TRBV2|.|TRBJ1-2
CASRDNLLLGGYTF
TGTGCCAGCAGGGACAACTTACTCTTGGGCGGCTACACCTTC
>.|TRBV19|.|TRBJ1-5
CASSQTVSNQPQHF
TGTGCCAGTAGCCAGACAGTAAGCAATCAGCCCCAGCATTTT
>once|TRBV5-4|.|TRBJ2-5
CASSFRTAWETQYF
TGTGCCAGCAGCTTCCGGACAGCGTGGGAGACCCAGTACTTC
>.|TRBV5-4|.|TRBJ1-6
CASSPGTTYNSPLHF
TGTGCCAGCAGCCCCGGGACAACTTATAATTCACCCCTCCACTTT
>.|TRBV5-1|TRBD1|TRBJ2-7
CASKRTGDTYEQYF
TGCGCCAGTAAAAGGACAGGGGATACCTACGAGCAGTACTTC
>.|TRBV3-1/TRBV3-2|.|TRBJ2-6
CASSPRDGANVLTF
TGTGCCAGCAGCCCTCGGGATGGGGCCAACGTCCTGACTTTC
>many|TRBV10-1|TRBD2|TRBJ2-3
CASSAGTSGTSDTQYF
TGCGCCAGCAGCGCCGGGACTAGCGGGACGTCAGATACGCAGTATTTT
>.|TRBV10-3|TRBD2|TRBJ2-1
CAILAGAYNEQFF
TGTGCCATCTTGGCGGGGGCCTACAATGAGCAGTTCTTC
>.|TRBV14|.|TRBJ1-1
CASSPRWAAEAFF
TGTGCCAGCAGTCCGCGCTGGGCCGCGGAAGCTTTCTTT
>.|TRBV27|TRBD1|TRBJ1-5
CASSLGTGFGPQHF
TGTGCCAGCAGTTTGGGGACAGGGTTTGGCCCCCAGCATTTT
>.|TRBV28|.|TRBJ2-7
CASSFSREQYF
TGTGCCAGCAGTTTCTCGCGGGAGCAGTACTTC
>.|TRBV27|.|TRBJ2-2
CASSLLTEYWVGTGELFF
TGTGCCAGCAGTTTATTAACAGAATACTGGGTTGGTACCGGGGAGCTGTTTTTT
>.|TRBV5-4|TRBD2|TRBJ2-1
CASSLGSRLAGNNEQFF
TGTGCCAGCAGCTTGGGGTCTCGGCTAGCGGGAAACAATGAGCAGTTCTTC
>.|TRBV5-1|TRBD1|TRBJ2-7
CASSPGQGSYEQYF
TGCGCCAGCAGCCCTGGACAGGGTTCCTACGAGCAGTACTTC
>.|TRBV7-9|.|TRBJ2-2
CASTLTATRGTGELFF
TGTGCCAGCACCTTAACCGCGACGCGAGGCACCGGGGAGCTGTTTTTT
>.|TRBV6-5|.|TRBJ1-4
CASADSSTNEKLFF
TGTGCCAGCGCCGACAGCTCAACTAATGAAAAACTGTTTTTT
>.|TRBV9|TRBD2|TRBJ2-1
CASSVGTSGYSNEQFF
TGTGCCAGCAGCGTAGGTACTAGCGGGTACTCGAATGAGCAGTTCTTC
>.|TRBV12-3/TRBV12-4|.|TRBJ2-3
CASSSTDTQYF
TGTGCCAGCAGTTCAACAGATACGCAGTATTTT
>.|TRBV19|.|TRBJ2-7
CASNYNLGSHEQYF
TGTGCCAGTAACTACAATCTCGGGAGCCACGAGCAGTACTTC
>.|TRBV7-9|.|TRBJ1-1
CASSLRTGEAFF
TGTGCCAGCAGCCTAAGAACAGGGGAAGCTTTCTTT
>once|TRBV3-1/TRBV3-2|.|TRBJ2-7
CASSQDPGDPYEQYF
TGTGCCAGCAGCCAAGATCCAGGGGATCCCTACGAGCAGTACTTC
>few|TRBV15|.|TRBJ1-5
CATSRELEGFQPQHF
TGTGCCACCAGCAGAGAACTGGAGGGCTTTCAGCCCCAGCATTTT
>.|TRBV6-2/TRBV6-3|.|TRBJ2-2
CASRPTRNTGELFF
TGTGCCAGCAGGCCTACAAGGAACACCGGGGAGCTGTTTTTT
>.|TRBV2|.|TRBJ2-3
CASRWARRGLSTDTQYF
TGTGCCAGCAGGTGGGCCAGGCGGGGACTGAGCACAGATACGCAGTATTTT
>.|TRBV5-6|.|TRBJ1-6
CASSLRGGRSNSPLHF
TGTGCCAGCAGCTTGAGGGGGGGGAGGAGTAATTCACCCCTCCACTTT
>few|TRBV15|.|TRBJ1-1
CATSRDRETAEAFF
TGTGCCACCAGCAGAGATCGGGAAACGGCTGAAGCTTTCTTT
>once|TRBV6-1|.|TRBJ1-2
CASSESPDRSPGYTF
TGTGCCAGCAGTGAATCTCCCGACAGGTCCCCGGGCTACACCTTC
>.|TRBV15|TRBD2|TRBJ2-7
CATNSGLDYEQYF
TGTGCCACCAATTCGGGACTAGACTACGAGCAGTACTTC
>.|TRBV25-1|TRBD1|TRBJ2-3
CASSETGESLADTQYF
TGTGCCAGCAGTGAGACAGGGGAGAGTTTGGCAGATACGCAGTATTTT
>.|TRBV7-2|TRBD1|TRBJ2-3
CASSFAGTGTSDTQYF
TGTGCCAGCAGCTTCGCCGGGACAGGGACCTCAGATACGCAGTATTTT